This T cell receptor beta chain appears in the sequencing data of a study of blood T cell repertoires in COVID-19. Study-level background: Spain, Italy and the United States supplied samples that represented acute and convalescent COVID-19.

This table comes from immunoSEQ multiplex PCR, and its TCRdb copy is limited to in-frame clones, with some not included. The data contain roughly 140,000 clones, roughly 88% of them singletons. The CDR3 is 12 amino acids. The germline CDR1 and CDR2 sequences are MNHEY and SVGAGI. Trimming took off 2 bases at V and 6 bases at J, with 6 bases between the two ends. The sample was peripheral blood. The source is a human donor in a cohort sampled during active COVID-19. The V and J genes are TRBV6-5 and TRBJ2-3; a weak D match, TRBD1 (5 bases). CDR3 DNA sequence: TGTGCCAGCAGTTACAAGGGGGATACGCAGTATTTT. Translation gives CASSYKGDTQYF.